The 23 T cell receptor beta chains below come from one sample, sequenced in a study of radiotherapy plus CTLA-4 blockade in lung cancer. This table comes from immunoSEQ multiplex PCR, and its TCRdb copy is limited to in-frame clones, with some not included. The table includes more than 40,000 clones, roughly 64% detected once. The input for sequencing was peripheral blood, taken from a patient treated with radiotherapy plus ipilimumab. The receptors here all came from a human donor with non-small cell lung cancer who had a partial response to radiotherapy plus ipilimumab.

In this sample, this clone turned up a few times. The genes are TRBV18 and TRBJ2-2, with no clear D. The V gene's germline CDR1 is KGHSH and CDR2 LQKENI. The V end was cut by 1 base, the J end by 4 bases, with 10 bases between. This CDR3 contains 15 residues. The CDR3 region is CASSPRDSSTGELFF. The CDR3 DNA reads TGTGCCAGCTCACCACGAGACTCAAGCACCGGGGAGCTGTTTTTT.

The DNA for the CDR3 is TGTGCCAGCAGTTGGGGGGGGGATACGCAGTATTTT. Residues: CASSWGGDTQYF. The chain is built from TRBV27 and TRBJ2-3; TRBD2 aligns across 7 bases. This CDR3 has 12 residues. CDR1 is MNHEY and CDR2 is SMNVEV in the germline V gene (reference sequence). With V trimmed by 4 bases and J by 6 bases, 1 base remained unmatched.

The chain combines TRBV30 with TRBJ1-4; 7 nucleotides match TRBD1. This CDR3 comprises 14 residues. Germline CDR1 is GTSNPN and CDR2 is SVGIG (reference sequence). The J segment lost 9 bases and the V segment lost 1 base, leaving 8 bases of the junction unmatched. The CDR3 nucleotides read TGTGCCTGGAGTGAGGGTCGGAGGGGGCAAAAACTGTTTTTT. It specifies CAWSEGRRGQKLFF.

The chain couples TRBV7-2 to TRBJ2-1; 8 bases are shared with TRBD2. This CDR3 has 16 residues. J lost 1 base, V lost 5 bases, and 7 bases had no gene match. Germline values: CDR1 SGHTA, CDR2 FQGNSA. The DNA of the CDR3 is TGTGCCAGCAGCCAATCCGGGACTAGATCCTACAATGAGCAGTTCTTC. Amino acid sequence: CASSQSGTRSYNEQFF. Variable domain in full (rest from reference TRBV7-2 and TRBJ2-1): GAGVSQSPSNKVTEKGKDVELRCDPISGHTALYWYRQSLGQGLEFLIYFQGNSAPDKSGLPSDRFSAERTGGSVSTLTIQRTQQEDSAVYLCASSQSGTRSYNEQFFGPGTRLTVL.

This clone was counted only a few times. V usage is TRBV11-2 and J usage is TRBJ2-7; maybe TRBD2 (5 bases). The V gene lost 5 bases and the J gene lost 11 bases, with 16 bases spanning the gap. This CDR3 is built from 12 residues. Germline V gene data show CDR1 as SGHAT and CDR2 as FQNNGV. In DNA, the CDR3 is TGTGCCAGCAGCGCTGGACGGTGGGAGAAGTACTTC. It translates to CASSAGRWEKYF.

The genes are TRBV5-1 and TRBJ1-6; TRBD1 aligns across 7 bases. The V segment lost 4 bases and the J segment 8 bases; nucleotides outside the gene matches: 12. The CDR3 has 16 amino acids. CDR1 is SGHRS, CDR2 YFSETQ, per germline. The CDR3 DNA reads as TGCGCCAGCAGCCACCGGGACAAGGGGACAGATTCACCCCTCCACTTT. The encoded protein is CASSHRDKGTDSPLHF.

V and J are TRBV5-6 and TRBJ2-1; D is possibly TRBD2 (5 bases). Germline V gives CDR1 SGHDT, CDR2 YYEEEE. The CDR3 contains 16 residues. V gave up 1 base and J gave up 4 bases, with 15 bases separating them. The CDR3 DNA reads as TGTGCCAGCAGCTTGTCTGACGAGCGGTTTTACAATGAGCAGTTCTTC. This sequence encodes CASSLSDERFYNEQFF.

This chain joins TRBV27 and TRBJ1-1, with 7 bases matching TRBD1. Trimming removed 2 bases from V and 6 bases from J; junction bases left unmatched: 6. Germline V gene sequence: CDR1 MNHEY, CDR2 SMNVEV (reference sequence). The CDR3 totals 14 residues. CDR3 nucleotide sequence: TGTGCCAGCAGTTTAACAGGGGTGCGGCCTGAAGCTTTCTTT. Protein product: CASSLTGVRPEAFF.

This clone showed up just a few times. The V call is TRBV4-1, the J call TRBJ1-2, with D possibly matching TRBD1 (6 bases). The V and J ends lost 1 base and 4 bases respectively, with 16 bases between them. The CDR3 spans 16 residues. Germline V gene lookup returns CDR1 MGHRA and CDR2 YSYEKL. The CDR3, as DNA: TGCGCCAGCAGCCAAGCCTCAATCACGACAGGCTATGGCTACACCTTC. It specifies CASSQASITTGYGYTF.

This clone was recorded many times. This chain uses TRBV9 with TRBJ2-2; TRBD2 is a possible D gene (6 bases). The germline V gene has CDR1 SGDLS and CDR2 YYNGEE. V lost 2 bases to trimming and J lost 1 base, with 9 bases between them. This CDR3 has 15 amino acids. The CDR3 nucleotides read TGTGCCAGCAGCGTGGGTAGCGGGAACACCGGGGAGCTGTTTTTT. Amino acid sequence: CASSVGSGNTGELFF. Full variable domain (remainder filled in from reference TRBV9 and TRBJ2-2): DSGVTQTPKHLITATGQRVTLRCSPRSGDLSVYWYQQSLDQGLQFLIQYYNGEERAKGNILERFSAQQFPDLHSELNLSSLELGDSALYFCASSVGSGNTGELFFGEGSRLTVL.

The chain uses TRBV10-3 and TRBJ2-7; TRBD2 aligns across 7 bases. Germline trimming cut 3 bases from V and 5 bases from J; bases unmatched to any gene: 4. Germline V lookup: CDR1 ENHRY, CDR2 SYGVKD. The CDR3 is 13 residues long. The CDR3 nucleotides read TGTGCCATCAGTGACCAGGGAGGGCACGAGCAGTACTTC. The encoded protein is CAISDQGGHEQYF.

The chain employs TRBV25-1 and TRBJ2-2; D remains ambiguous. Germline CDR1 MGHDK, CDR2 SYGVNS. The CDR3 totals 14 residues. Trimming shortened V by 2 bases and J by 7 bases, and 11 bases separated the two germline ends. CDR3 residues: CASSEILMGGELFF. Here the CDR3 DNA reads TGTGCCAGCAGTGAAATACTAATGGGCGGGGAGCTGTTTTTT.

The rearrangement links TRBV19 to TRBJ2-7; 9 positions agree with TRBD1. The length of the CDR3 is 13 residues. The junction had 7 bases not matched to a gene; V was cut back by 6 bases and J by 7 bases. Germline V gene lookup returns CDR1 LNHDA and CDR2 SQIVND (reference sequence). The CDR3: CASSRDRAREQYF. The CDR3 DNA sequence: TGTGCCAGTAGCCGGGACAGGGCACGGGAGCAGTACTTC.

The chain recombines TRBV7-2 with TRBJ1-3; no reliable D call. CDR3 length equals 17 residues. Trimming took 1 base from V and 4 from J, leaving 17 bases between them. Germline V gives CDR1 SGHTA, CDR2 FQGNSA. The CDR3, as DNA: TGTGCCAGCAGCTTAGAAATGTGGAGGCAAGCCGGAAACACCATATATTTT. This encodes CASSLEMWRQAGNTIYF.

V is TRBV4-2 and J is TRBJ1-1; D unresolved. The CDR3 is 14 amino acids. V was cut by 5 bases and J by 1 base, with 11 bases left in between. Germline V CDR1 and CDR2: LGHNA, YNFKEQ. The CDR3 DNA reads TGTGCCAGCAGCTTTAGCGGGGAGAACACTGAAGCTTTCTTT. Its protein product is CASSFSGENTEAFF.

This chain links TRBV15 with TRBJ1-2, with a weak D call TRBD1 (6 bases). The CDR3 sequence is 15 residues long. Trimming shortened V by 0 bases and J by 7 bases, and 15 bases separated the two germline ends. Germline V gene sequence: CDR1 LNHNV, CDR2 YYDKDF (reference sequence). The chain's CDR3 is CATSRDQGQFPGYTF. Written as DNA, the CDR3 is TGTGCCACCAGCAGAGACCAAGGACAGTTCCCTGGCTACACCTTC.

This chain uses TRBV15 with TRBJ2-7; 7 nucleotides match TRBD2. The CDR3 extends over 14 amino acids. From germline, CDR1 is LNHNV and CDR2 YYDKDF (reference sequence). Losses at the gene ends were 0 bases for V and 6 bases for J; bases not matched to a gene: 5. In DNA, the CDR3 is TGTGCCACCAGCAGAGACCGGGGAGGGTTCGAGCAGTACTTC. The encoded protein is CATSRDRGGFEQYF. Complete variable domain (other parts from reference TRBV15 and TRBJ2-7): DAMVIQNPRYQVTQFGKPVTLSCSQTLNHNVMYWYQQKSSQAPKLLFHYYDKDFNNEADTPDNFQSRRPNTSFCFLDIRSPGLGDTAMYLCATSRDRGGFEQYFGPGTRLTVT.

This clone was detected a few times. The rearrangement uses TRBV28 and TRBJ2-7; 7 nucleotides line up with TRBD1. Germline CDR1 reads MDHEN; CDR2 reads SYDVKM. The V segment lost 7 bases and the J segment 2 bases; nucleotides outside the gene matches: 11. The length of the CDR3 is 15 residues. CDR3 region: CASNPTGVAAYEQYF. The CDR3 coding sequence is TGTGCCAGCAACCCTACAGGGGTCGCGGCCTACGAGCAGTACTTC.

V usage is TRBV5-1 and J usage is TRBJ2-1; 8 bases fit TRBD2. V gave up 0 bases and J gave up 6 bases; unmatched junction bases: 8. The CDR3 is made up of 16 amino acids. In germline, CDR1 is SGHRS, CDR2 YFSETQ. CDR3 sequence: CASSLVSLAGGNEQFF. The CDR3 coding sequence is TGCGCCAGCAGCTTGGTCTCGCTAGCGGGTGGCAATGAGCAGTTCTTC.

This clone appeared a few times. The rearrangement joins TRBV7-8 to TRBJ2-7, with D unclear. V gave up 5 bases and J gave up 5 bases, with 10 bases separating them. The CDR3 spans 12 residues. CDR1 is SGHVS and CDR2 is FQNEAQ in the germline V gene. CDR3 in DNA: TGTGCCAGCAGCCCCCGGTCCCACGAGCAGTACTTC. It specifies CASSPRSHEQYF.

This clone was seen more than once but under ten times. The gene calls are TRBV7-6 and TRBJ1-6, with 7 positions matching TRBD1. The CDR3 is 14 residues long. The junction had 8 bases not matched to a gene; V was cut back by 8 bases and J by 7 bases. CDR1 and CDR2 from the germline V gene are SGHVS and FNYEAQ. The DNA of the CDR3 is TGTGCCAGCGGCCGGGACAGCTTAAATTCACCCCTCCACTTT. Protein sequence: CASGRDSLNSPLHF.

This clone has only a few counts. J is TRBJ1-2 and V is TRBV6-4; 7 bases align to TRBD1. Looked up from germline, CDR1 is MRHNA and CDR2 is SNTAGT. With V trimmed by 5 bases and J by 8 bases, 14 bases remained unmatched. The CDR3 runs to 15 residues. This chain's CDR3 is CASSFSTGIPRGYTF. The CDR3 DNA follows: TGTGCCAGCAGTTTCTCGACAGGGATCCCCCGGGGCTACACCTTC.

Only a few counts were recorded for this clone. This chain connects TRBV6-1 to TRBJ1-5; D is uncertain. The CDR3 totals 15 residues. Between the trimmed V and J ends, which lost 8 bases and 1 base, there was a span of 15 bases. Germline values: CDR1 MNHNS, CDR2 SASEGT. For the CDR3, the DNA is TGTGCCAGCCTTCACACGTCCGGGAGCAATCAGCCCCAGCATTTT. Translating gives CASLHTSGSNQPQHF.